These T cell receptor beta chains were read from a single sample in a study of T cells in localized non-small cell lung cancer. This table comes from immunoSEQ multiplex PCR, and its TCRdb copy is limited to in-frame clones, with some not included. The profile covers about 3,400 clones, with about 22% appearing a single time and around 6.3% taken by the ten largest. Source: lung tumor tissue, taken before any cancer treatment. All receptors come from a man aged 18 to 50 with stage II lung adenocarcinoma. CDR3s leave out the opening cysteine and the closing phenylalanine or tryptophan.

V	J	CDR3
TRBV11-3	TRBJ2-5	ASSLISGTQETQY
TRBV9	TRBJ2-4	ASSEARVYIQY
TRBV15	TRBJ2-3	ATSRDRRSGASTDTQY
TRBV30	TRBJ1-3	AWSVPGGNTIY
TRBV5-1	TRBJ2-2	ASSLGRWTSGGSDTGELF
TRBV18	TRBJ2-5	ASSTSPRGGQETQY
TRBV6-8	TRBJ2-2	ASTRESTGELF
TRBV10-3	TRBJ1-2	AISEQGGNYGYT
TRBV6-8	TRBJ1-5	ASRGTGPTRQPQH
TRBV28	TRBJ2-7	ASSSGLGGITYEQY
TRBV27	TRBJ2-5	ASSDPLAGEGETQY
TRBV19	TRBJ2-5	ASSIDRTGEETQY
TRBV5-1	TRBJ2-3	ASSLETGRRTDTQY
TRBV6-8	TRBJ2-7	AINSGGTYEQY
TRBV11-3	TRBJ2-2	ASSRGQGLGGELF
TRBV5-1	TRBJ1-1	ASSNDRVPAEAF
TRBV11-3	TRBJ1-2	ASSSPTVDLYGYT
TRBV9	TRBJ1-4	ASSEGRTGPEKLF
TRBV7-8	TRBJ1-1	ASSYQGNTEAF
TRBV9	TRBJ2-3	ASSGSTDTQY
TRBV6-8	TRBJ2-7	ASSDNRYEQY
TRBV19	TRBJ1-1	ASSPPPGAKTEAF
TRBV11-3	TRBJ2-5	ASSQNPPSHRETQY
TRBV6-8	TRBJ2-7	ASRRNRDLIYEQY
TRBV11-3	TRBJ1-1	ASSLGAEMGGTEAF
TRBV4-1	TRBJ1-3	ASSQEGGDGNTIY
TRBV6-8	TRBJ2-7	ASSYRALSYEQY
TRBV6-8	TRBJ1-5	AAHSGTLGNQPQH